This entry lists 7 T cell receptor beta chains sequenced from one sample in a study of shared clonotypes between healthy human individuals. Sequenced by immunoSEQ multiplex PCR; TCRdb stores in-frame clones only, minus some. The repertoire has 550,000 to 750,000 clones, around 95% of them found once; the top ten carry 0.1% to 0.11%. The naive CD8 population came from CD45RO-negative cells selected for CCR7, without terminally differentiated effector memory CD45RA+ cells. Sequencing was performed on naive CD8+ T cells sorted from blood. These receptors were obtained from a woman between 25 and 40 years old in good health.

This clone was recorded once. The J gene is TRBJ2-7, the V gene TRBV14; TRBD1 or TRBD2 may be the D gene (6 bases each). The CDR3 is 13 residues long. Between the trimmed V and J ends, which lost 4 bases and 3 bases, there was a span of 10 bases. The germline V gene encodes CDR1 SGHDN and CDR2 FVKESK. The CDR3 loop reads CASSLGGFYEQYF. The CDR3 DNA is TGTGCCAGCAGCCTAGGGGGGTTCTACGAGCAGTACTTC.

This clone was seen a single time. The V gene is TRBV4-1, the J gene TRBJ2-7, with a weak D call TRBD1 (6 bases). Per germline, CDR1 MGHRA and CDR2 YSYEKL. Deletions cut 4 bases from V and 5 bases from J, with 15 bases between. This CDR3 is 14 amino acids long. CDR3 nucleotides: TGCGCCAGCAGCCCGGACAGCGTTCGGGACGAGCAGTACTTC. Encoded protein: CASSPDSVRDEQYF.

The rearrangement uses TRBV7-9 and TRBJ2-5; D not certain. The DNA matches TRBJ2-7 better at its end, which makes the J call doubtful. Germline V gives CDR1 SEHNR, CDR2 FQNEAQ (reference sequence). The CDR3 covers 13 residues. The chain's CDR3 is CASSLVSSYEQYF. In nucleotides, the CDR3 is TGTGCCAGCAGCTTAGTGTCTTCCTACGAGCAGTACTTC.

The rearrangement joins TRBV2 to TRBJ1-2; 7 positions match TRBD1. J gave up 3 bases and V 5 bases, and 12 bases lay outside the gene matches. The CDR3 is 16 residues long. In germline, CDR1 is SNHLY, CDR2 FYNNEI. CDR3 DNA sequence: TGTGCCAGCAGTCGCTCCCCTTCCAGGGGGGACTATGGCTACACCTTC. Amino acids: CASSRSPSRGDYGYTF. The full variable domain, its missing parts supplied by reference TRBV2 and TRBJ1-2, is EPEVTQTPSHQVTQMGQEVILRCVPISNHLYFYWYRQILGQKVEFLVSFYNNEISEKSEIFDDQFSVERPDGSNFTLKIRSTKLEDSAMYFCASSRSPSRGDYGYTFGSGTRLTVV.

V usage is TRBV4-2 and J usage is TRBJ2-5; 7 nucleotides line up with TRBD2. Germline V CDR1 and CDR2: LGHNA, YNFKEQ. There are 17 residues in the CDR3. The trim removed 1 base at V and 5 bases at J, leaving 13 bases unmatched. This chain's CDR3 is CASSQASAAGSVETQYF. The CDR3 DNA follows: TGTGCCAGCAGCCAAGCTTCGGCAGCGGGATCGGTGGAGACCCAGTACTTC.

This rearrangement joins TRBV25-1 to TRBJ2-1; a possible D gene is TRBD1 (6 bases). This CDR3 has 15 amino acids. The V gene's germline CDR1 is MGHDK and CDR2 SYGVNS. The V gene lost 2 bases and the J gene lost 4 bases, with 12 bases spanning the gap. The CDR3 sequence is CASSEGGHLYNEQFF. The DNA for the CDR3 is TGTGCCAGCAGTGAAGGGGGACACCTTTACAATGAGCAGTTCTTC.

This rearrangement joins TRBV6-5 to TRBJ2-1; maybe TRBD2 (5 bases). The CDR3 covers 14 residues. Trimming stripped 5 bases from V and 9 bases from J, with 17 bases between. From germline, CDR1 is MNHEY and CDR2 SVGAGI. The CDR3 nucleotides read TGTGCCAGCAGTCTCACAGAGGGCCGGATTGAGCAGTTCTTC. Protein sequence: CASSLTEGRIEQFF.